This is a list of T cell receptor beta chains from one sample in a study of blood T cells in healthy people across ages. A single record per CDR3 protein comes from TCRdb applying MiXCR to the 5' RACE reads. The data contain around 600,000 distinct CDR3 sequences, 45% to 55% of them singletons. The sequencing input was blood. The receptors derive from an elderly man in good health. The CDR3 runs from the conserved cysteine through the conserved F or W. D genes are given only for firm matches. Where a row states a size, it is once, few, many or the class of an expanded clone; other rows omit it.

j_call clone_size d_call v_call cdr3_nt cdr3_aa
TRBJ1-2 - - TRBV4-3 TGCGCCAGCAGCCAAGAGGCAGGGGCGAACTATGGCTACACCTTC CASSQEAGANYGYTF
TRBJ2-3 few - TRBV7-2 TGTGCCAGCAGCTTCGGGGCGGGAGTGAGGGGGGATACGCAGTATTTT CASSFGAGVRGDTQYF
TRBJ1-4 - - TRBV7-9 TGTGCCAGCAGTCCGATTATCGACAAACCGGTGTTTTTT CASSPIIDKPVFF
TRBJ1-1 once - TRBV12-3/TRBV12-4 TGTGCCAGCGGGAACATGAACACTGAAGCTTTCTTT CASGNMNTEAFF
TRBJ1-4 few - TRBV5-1 TGCGCCAGCACACTGAGTGGGCAGACCCCGGGAGAAAAACTGTTTTTT CASTLSGQTPGEKLFF
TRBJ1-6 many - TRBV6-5 TGTGCCAGCAGTCTCTCCGGGACATATTCACCCCTCCACTTT CASSLSGTYSPLHF
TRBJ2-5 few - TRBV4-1 TGCGCCAGCAGCCCCCCGGACCGTTCGGAGCAGTACTTC CASSPPDRSEQYF
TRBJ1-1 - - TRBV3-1 TGTGCCAGCAGGCGAAGTTTGGCCCGTGAAGCTTTCTTT CASRRSLAREAFF
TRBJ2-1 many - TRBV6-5 TGTGCCAGCAGTCCCGACTACAATGAGCAGTTCTTC CASSPDYNEQFF
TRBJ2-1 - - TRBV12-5 TGTGCTAGTGGTTGGACGGACGGAAACAATGAGCAGTTCTTC CASGWTDGNNEQFF
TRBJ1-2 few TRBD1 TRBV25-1 TGTGCCAGCAGTGGTCGGACAGGGTCGGACTATGGCTACACCTTC CASSGRTGSDYGYTF
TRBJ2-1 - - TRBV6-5 TGTGCCAGCAGTCCAAGTCGCATCAGGAATGAGCAGTTCTTC CASSPSRIRNEQFF
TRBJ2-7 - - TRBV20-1 TGCAGTGCTACCCGGGCCTCAAGCTACGAGCAGTACTTC CSATRASSYEQYF
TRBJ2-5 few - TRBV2 TGTGCCAGCAGCCGCGGGGGCCGGGAGACCCAGTACTTC CASSRGGRETQYF
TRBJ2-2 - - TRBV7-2 TGTGCCAGCACCGCGTCCCCGGGACTTATAACCGGGGAGCTGTTTTTT CASTASPGLITGELFF
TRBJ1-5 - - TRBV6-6 TGTGCCAGCACGGGCTGTAGCAATCAGCCCCAGCATTTT CASTGCSNQPQHF
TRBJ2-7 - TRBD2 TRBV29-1 TGCAGCGTTGAAGATTTGGGACTAGCGGGAGGCGAGCAGTACTTC CSVEDLGLAGGEQYF
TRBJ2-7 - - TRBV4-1 TGCGCCAGCAGCCACCAGGCGGGTAGCTCCTACGAGCAGTACTTC CASSHQAGSSYEQYF
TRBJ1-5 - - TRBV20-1 TGCAGTGCTTCTGGACAAATCAATCAGCCCCAGCATTTT CSASGQINQPQHF
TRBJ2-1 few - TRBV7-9 TGTGCCAGCAGCTTAGAGGTACGGGGCAATGAGCAGTTCTTC CASSLEVRGNEQFF
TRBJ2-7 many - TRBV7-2 TGTGCCAGCAGCTCGAGCTCCTACGAGCAGTACTTC CASSSSSYEQYF
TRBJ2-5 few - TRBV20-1 TGCAGTGCTCCAGATGACCGGGCCGGACAAGAGACCCAGTACTTC CSAPDDRAGQETQYF
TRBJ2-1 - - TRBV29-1 TGCAGCGTTGCTGGGGCGGGCAACAATGAGCAGTTCTTC CSVAGAGNNEQFF
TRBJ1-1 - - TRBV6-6 TGTGCCAGCAGATCGACAGATATGAACACTGAAGCTTTCTTT CASRSTDMNTEAFF
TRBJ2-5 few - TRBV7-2 TGTGCCAGCAGCCCATCCGGAGGGGCGCGGGAGACCCAGTACTTC CASSPSGGARETQYF
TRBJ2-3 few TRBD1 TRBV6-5 TGTGCCAGCAGACCAACAGGGGGCATAGATACGCAGTATTTT CASRPTGGIDTQYF
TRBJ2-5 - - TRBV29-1 TGCAGCGGAGGGATACGAGAGACCCAGTACTTC CSGGIRETQYF
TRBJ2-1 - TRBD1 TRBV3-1 TGTGCCAGCAGCCGAAGCCGATACAGGGGCAGGAATGAGCAGTTCTTC CASSRSRYRGRNEQFF
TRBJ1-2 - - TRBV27 TGTGCCAGCAGAAAGGGGTCCCTCTATGGCTACACCTTC CASRKGSLYGYTF
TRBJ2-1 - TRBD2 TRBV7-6 TGTGCCAGCAGCTTACGCCTAGCGGGGGGCCAAACCGATGAGCAGTTCTTC CASSLRLAGGQTDEQFF
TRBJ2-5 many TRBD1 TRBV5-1 TGTGCCAGCAGCTTAGGGACAGCACAAGAGACCCAGTACTTC CASSLGTAQETQYF
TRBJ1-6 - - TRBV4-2 TGTGCCAGCAGCCAAGATGCTAGCTCCTATAATTCACCCCTCCACTTT CASSQDASSYNSPLHF
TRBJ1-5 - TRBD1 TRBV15 TGTGCCACCAGCTGGGACAGGGGCAGGATGGATCAGCCCCAGCATTTT CATSWDRGRMDQPQHF
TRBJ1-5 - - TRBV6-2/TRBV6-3 TGTGCCAGCAGTATGCCAGGGAGTGGCCAGCCCCAGCATTTT CASSMPGSGQPQHF
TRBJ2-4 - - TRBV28 TGTGCCAGCAGGAGAGAGGGCAGTGGGAACATTCAGTACTTC CASRREGSGNIQYF
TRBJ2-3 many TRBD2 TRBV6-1 TGTGCCAGTAGGAAGGGGGGAGCGGGAGGGAGGGATACGCAGTATTTT CASRKGGAGGRDTQYF
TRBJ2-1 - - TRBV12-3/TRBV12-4 TGTGCCAGCAGTTTGATTGGAGCCCTGGGCTGCGAGCAGTTCTTC CASSLIGALGCEQFF
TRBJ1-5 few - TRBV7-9 TGTGCCAGCAGCTTAGATGGTGCAGGGAGGAGTAGCAATCAGCCCCAGCATTTT CASSLDGAGRSSNQPQHF
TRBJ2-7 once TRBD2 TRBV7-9 TGTGCCAGCAGCCTGGGGGGGATCTCCTCCGAGCAGTACTTC CASSLGGISSEQYF
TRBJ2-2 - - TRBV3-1 TGTGCCAGCAGTCTCAGGGACTCGGGCACCGGGGAGCTGTTTTTT CASSLRDSGTGELFF
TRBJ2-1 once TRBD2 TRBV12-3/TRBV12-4 TGTGCCACCCTAGCGGGAAATGAGCAGTTCTTC CATLAGNEQFF
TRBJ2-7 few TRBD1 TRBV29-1 TGCAGCGTTACCTGGATCAGGGGGTACGAGCAGTACTTC CSVTWIRGYEQYF
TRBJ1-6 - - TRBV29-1 TGCAGCGTGGGGACGGGGAATAATAGATCACCCCTCCACTTT CSVGTGNNRSPLHF
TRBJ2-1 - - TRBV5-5 TGTGCCAGCAGCTGGGGACTGCTCGGCGGGGCATACAATGAGCAGTTCTTC CASSWGLLGGAYNEQFF
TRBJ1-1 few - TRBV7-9 TGTGCCAGCAGCTTTACTGAAGCTTTCTTT CASSFTEAFF
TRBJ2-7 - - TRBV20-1 TGCAGTGCTAGAGATGCTCGAGGCAGGGGAATCCCCTACGAGCAGTACTTC CSARDARGRGIPYEQYF
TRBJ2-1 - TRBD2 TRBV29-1 TGCAGCGTTGAAGCGGCGGGAGCCCGAAGCTCCTACAATGAGCAGTTCTTC CSVEAAGARSSYNEQFF
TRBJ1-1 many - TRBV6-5 TGTGCCAGCAGTTACGGCAGGGAACACCGTATAATGAACACTGAAGCTTTCTTT CASSYGREHRIMNTEAFF
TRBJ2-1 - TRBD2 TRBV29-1 TGCAGCGGCGGACGGCGGGGACTAGCCTACAATGAGCAGTTCTTC CSGGRRGLAYNEQFF
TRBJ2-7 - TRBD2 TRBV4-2 TGTGCCAGCAGCCAAGATGACGCGGGAGTGACCTACGAGCAGTACTTC CASSQDDAGVTYEQYF
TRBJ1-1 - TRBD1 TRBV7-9 TGTGCCAGCAGCTTAGCCGGGACAGGCTCGAACACTGAAGCTTTCTTT CASSLAGTGSNTEAFF
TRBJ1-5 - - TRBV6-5 TGTGCCAGCAGTTCCTACGGACAGCGCGGCAATCAGCCCCAGCATTTT CASSSYGQRGNQPQHF
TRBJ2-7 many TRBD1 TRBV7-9 TGTGCCAGCAGCTTAGGGGGACAGGGGACTGACGAGCAGTACTTC CASSLGGQGTDEQYF
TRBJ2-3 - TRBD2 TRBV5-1 TGCGCCACCAGCCTGGGACTAGCGGCAGATACGCAGTATTTT CATSLGLAADTQYF
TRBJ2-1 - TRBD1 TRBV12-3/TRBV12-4 TGTGCCAGCACCCCGACAGGGAGCTCCTACAATGAGCAGTTCTTC CASTPTGSSYNEQFF